The clone carrying this T cell receptor beta chain was picked up one time. The sample is drawn from a study of CD8 T cells in Susac syndrome. When the RNA was reverse transcribed, random hexamers were used with an input of roughly 0.45 to 1 ug. One entry per CDR3 protein results from TCRdb running MiXCR on the immunoSEQ multiplex PCR reads. Counted here are roughly 190,000 distinct CDR3 sequences, less than 95% occurring once; the ten biggest clones make up 0.085% to 0.11%. CDR3 length equals 13 residues. Unmatched junction bases numbered 3, after V lost 0 bases and J lost 5 bases. Germline V CDR1 and CDR2: SQVTM, ANQGSEA.

The chain joins TRBV29-1 to TRBJ2-7, with 8 bases matching TRBD1. Input material: CD4+ T cells from PBMCs. This TCR was sampled from a human donor in good health. The CDR3 spells CSVEDPGGHEQYF. The CDR3 nucleotides read TGCAGCGTTGAAGACCCAGGGGGCCACGAGCAGTACTTC.